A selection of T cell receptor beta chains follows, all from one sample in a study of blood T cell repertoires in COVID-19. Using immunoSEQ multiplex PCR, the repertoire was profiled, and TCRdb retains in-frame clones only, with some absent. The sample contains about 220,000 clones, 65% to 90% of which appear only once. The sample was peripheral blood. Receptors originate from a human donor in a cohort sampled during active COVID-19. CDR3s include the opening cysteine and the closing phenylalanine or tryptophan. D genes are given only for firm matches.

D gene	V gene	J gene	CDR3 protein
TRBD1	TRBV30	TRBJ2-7	CASQAGQGSYEQYF
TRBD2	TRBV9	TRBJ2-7	CASSVVAGAGEQYF
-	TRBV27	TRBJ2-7	CASSRIGSGYEQYF
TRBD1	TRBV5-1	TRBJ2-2	CASSRDRPNTGELFF
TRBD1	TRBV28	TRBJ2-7	CASSFGTEDYYSYEQYF
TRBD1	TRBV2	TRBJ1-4	CASSRQTRQGLFF
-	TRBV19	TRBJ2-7	CASSIGRGDEQYF
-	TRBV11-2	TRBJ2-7	CASSLVGKSSYEQYF
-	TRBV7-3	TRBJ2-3	CASSSFGHLLTDTQYF
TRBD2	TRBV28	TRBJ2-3	CASSLQAGSTDTQYF
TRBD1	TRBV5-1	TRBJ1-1	CASSSSGTVNTEAFF
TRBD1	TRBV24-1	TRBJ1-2	CATSDDRAPRGYTF
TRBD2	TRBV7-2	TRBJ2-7	CASSHSGGPTYEQYF
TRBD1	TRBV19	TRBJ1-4	CASSIRGQGREKLFF
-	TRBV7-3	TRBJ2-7	CASSSGPDTATYEQYF
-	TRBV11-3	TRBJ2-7	CASSESRGISNEQYF
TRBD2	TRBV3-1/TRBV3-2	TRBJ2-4	CASSHPSGRALGNIQYF
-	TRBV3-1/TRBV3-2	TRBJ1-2	CASSRSRGYGYTF
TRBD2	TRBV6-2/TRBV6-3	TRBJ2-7	CASSPGGGISYEQYF
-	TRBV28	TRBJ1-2	CASRDLRRTTGYTF
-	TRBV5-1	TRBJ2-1	CASSPGLRNEQFF
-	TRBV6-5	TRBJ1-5	CASGKRQSWGPQHF
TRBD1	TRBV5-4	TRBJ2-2	CASWTGGRLNTGELFF
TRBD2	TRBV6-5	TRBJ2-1	CASSPLAGGPYEQFF
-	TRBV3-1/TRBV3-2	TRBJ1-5	CASSQETGPGNQPQHF
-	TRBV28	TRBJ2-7	CASGFMAGYYYEQYF
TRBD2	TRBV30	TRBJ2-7	CAWSGGLAGAISEAYEQYF
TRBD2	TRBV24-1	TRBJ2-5	CATSDRLAGGAETQYF
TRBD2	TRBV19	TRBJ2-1	CASGDLLAGGPGEQFF
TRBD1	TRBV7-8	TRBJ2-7	CASRPRTGTYEQYF
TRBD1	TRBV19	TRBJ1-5	CASSRPTGGSSNQPQHF
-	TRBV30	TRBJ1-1	CAWSDKLSDFNTEAFF
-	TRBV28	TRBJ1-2	CASREGFEGYTF
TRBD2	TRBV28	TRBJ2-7	CASSLGLGLREQYF
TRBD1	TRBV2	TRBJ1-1	CASRGQGTSNTEAFF
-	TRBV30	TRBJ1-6	CAWNRVYNSPLHF
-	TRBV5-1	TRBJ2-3	CASFSALTDTQYF
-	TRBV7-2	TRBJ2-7	CASSSPDRRGYEQYF
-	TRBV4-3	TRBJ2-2	CASSHGFMGAPGELFF
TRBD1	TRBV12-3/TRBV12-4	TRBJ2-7	CASSPGTVYEQYF
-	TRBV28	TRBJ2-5	CASSLAGPQETQYF
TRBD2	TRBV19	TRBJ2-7	CASSTTGLALNEQYF
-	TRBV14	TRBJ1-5	CASSHRPREINQPQHF
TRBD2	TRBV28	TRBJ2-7	CASSSGTSGSFYEQYF
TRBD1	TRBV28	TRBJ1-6	CASNREQGAIWSPLHF
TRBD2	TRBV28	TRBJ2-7	CASRAGTSGSWREQYF
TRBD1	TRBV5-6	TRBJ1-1	CASSFRDRVTEAFF
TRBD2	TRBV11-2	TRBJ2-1	CASSSLAGSSYNEQFF
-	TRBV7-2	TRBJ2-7	CASSLWGTTPYEQYF
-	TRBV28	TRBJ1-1	CASSPQEDTEAFF
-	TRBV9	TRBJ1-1	CASSVAKRGAGTEAFF
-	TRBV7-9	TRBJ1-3	CASRSSGNSGNTIYF
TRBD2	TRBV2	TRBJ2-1	CASSEEFTREEEFF
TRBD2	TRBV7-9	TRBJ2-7	CASSPLAESSYEQYF
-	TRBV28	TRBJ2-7	CASSFYNEQYF
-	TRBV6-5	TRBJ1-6	CASSLDSPHVHSPLHF